Shown below are 2 T cell receptor beta chains from a single sample sequenced in a study of blood T cell repertoires in COVID-19. Sequenced by immunoSEQ multiplex PCR; TCRdb stores in-frame clones only, minus some. The data hold tens of thousands of clones, with around 87% observed a single time. The sample was peripheral blood. The source is a man aged 30-40 years with active or convalescent COVID-19.

The chain recombines TRBV6-5 with TRBJ2-7, with D unresolved. The V end was cut by 7 bases, the J end by 0 bases, with 13 bases between. Germline values: CDR1 MNHEY, CDR2 SVGAGI. The CDR3 is made up of 14 amino acids. CDR3 protein: CASTVSMSSYEQYF. CDR3 DNA: TGTGCCAGCACTGTCTCTATGAGCTCCTACGAGCAGTACTTC.

This chain links TRBV2 with TRBJ2-7; a weak D match, TRBD2 (5 bases). Germline assignment: CDR1 SNHLY and CDR2 FYNNEI. The CDR3 loop spans 12 amino acids. V was cut by 7 bases and J by 0 bases, with 7 bases left in between. CDR3 in DNA: TGTGCCAGCATGGGGAGCTCCTACGAGCAGTACGTC. Translated: CASMGSSYEQYV.